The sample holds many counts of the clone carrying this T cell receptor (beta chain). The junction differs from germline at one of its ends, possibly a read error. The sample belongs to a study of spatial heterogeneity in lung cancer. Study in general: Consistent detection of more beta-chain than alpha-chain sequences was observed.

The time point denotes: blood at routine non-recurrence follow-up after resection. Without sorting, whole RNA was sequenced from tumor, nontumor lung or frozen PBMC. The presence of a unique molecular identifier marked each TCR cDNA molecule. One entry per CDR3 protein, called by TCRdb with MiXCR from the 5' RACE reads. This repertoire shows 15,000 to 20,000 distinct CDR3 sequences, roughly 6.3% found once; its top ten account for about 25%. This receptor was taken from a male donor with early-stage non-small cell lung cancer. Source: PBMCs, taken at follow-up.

The CDR3 DNA sequence: TGTGCCAGCGGAATAGGGGGGAACGCTGAAGCTTTCTTT. Its translation: CASGIGGNAEAFF. J is TRBJ1-1 and V is TRBV7-2, with D maybe TRBD1 (6 bases). The germline V gene has CDR1 SGHTA and CDR2 FQGNSA. The CDR3 runs 13 residues.